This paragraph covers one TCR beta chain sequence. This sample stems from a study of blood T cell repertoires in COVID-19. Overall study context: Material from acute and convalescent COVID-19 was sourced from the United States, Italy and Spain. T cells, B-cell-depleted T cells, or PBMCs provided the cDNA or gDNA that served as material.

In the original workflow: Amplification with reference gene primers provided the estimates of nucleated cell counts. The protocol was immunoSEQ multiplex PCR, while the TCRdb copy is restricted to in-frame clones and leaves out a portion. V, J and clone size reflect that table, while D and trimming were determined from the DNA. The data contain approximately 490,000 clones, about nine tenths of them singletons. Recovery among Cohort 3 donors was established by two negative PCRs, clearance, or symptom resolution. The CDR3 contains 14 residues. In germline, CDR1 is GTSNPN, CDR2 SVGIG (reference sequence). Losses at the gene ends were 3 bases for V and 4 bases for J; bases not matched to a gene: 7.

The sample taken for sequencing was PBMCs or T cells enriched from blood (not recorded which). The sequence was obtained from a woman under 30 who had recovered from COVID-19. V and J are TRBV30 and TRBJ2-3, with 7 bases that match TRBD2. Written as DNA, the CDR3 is TGTGCCTGGAGCGCTGGGGGGGTAGCAGATACGCAGTATTTT. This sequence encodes CAWSAGGVADTQYF.